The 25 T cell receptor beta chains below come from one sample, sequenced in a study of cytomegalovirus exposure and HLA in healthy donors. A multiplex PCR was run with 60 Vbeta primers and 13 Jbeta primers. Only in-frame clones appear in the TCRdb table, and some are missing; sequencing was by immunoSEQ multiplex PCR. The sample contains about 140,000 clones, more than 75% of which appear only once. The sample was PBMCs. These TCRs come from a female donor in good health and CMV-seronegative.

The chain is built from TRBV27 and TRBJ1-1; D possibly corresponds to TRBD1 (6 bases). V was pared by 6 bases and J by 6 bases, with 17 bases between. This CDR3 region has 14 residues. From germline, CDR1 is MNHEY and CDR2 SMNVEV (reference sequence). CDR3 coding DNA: TGTGCCAGCAGCCGTCTCGGGGGGCTTGCTGAAGCTTTCTTT. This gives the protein CASSRLGGLAEAFF.

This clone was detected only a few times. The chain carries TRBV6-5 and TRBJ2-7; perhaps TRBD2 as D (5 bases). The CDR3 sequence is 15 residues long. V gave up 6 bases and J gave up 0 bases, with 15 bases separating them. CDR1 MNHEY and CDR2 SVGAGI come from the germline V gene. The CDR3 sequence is CASRPLALSSYEQYF. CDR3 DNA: TGTGCCAGCAGACCGCTAGCCTTAAGCTCCTACGAGCAGTACTTC.

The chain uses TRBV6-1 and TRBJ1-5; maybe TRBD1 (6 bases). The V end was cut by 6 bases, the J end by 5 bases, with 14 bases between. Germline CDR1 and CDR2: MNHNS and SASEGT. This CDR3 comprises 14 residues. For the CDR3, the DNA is TGTGCCAGCAGCAATACAGGGAGACATCAGCCCCAGCATTTT. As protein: CASSNTGRHQPQHF.

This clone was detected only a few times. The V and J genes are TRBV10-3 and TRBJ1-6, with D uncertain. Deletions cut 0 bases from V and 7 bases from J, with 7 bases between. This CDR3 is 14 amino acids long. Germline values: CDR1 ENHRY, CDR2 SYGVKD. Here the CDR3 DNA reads TGTGCCATCAGTGAGTCATCGGGGAATTCACCCCTCCACTTT. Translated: CAISESSGNSPLHF.

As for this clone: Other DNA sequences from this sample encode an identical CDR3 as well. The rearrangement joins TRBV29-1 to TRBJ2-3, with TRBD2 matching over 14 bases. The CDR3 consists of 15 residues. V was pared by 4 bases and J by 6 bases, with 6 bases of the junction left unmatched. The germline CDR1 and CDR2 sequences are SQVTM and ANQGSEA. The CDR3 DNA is TGCAGCGTTGCCGGGACTAGCGGGAGAGGGGATACGCAGTATTTT. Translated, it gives CSVAGTSGRGDTQYF.

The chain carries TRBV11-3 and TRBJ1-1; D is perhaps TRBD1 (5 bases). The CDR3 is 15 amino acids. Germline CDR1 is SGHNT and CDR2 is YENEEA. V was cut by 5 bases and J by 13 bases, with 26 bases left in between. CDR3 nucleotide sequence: TGTGCCAGCAGCGCAACAACAGGTTCACTTAAAGAGCTTTTCTTT. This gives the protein CASSATTGSLKELFF.

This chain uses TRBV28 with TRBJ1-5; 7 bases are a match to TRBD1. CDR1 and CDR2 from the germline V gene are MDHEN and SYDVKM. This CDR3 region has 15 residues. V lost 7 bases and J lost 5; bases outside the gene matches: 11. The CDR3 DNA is TGTGCCAGCACAGACAGGGCTTTGCCCCATCAGCCCCAGCATTTT. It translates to CASTDRALPHQPQHF.

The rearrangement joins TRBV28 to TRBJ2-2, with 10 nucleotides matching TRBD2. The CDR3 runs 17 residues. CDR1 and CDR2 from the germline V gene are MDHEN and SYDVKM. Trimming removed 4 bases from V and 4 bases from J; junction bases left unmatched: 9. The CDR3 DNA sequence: TGTGCCAGCAGTTCCCCAGGGGGACTAGCGTTCACCGGGGAGCTGTTTTTT. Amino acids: CASSSPGGLAFTGELFF. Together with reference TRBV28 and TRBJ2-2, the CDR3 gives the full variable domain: DVKVTQSSRYLVKRTGEKVFLECVQDMDHENMFWYRQDPGLGLRLIYFSYDVKMKEKGDIPEGYSVSREKKERFSLILESASTNQTSMYLCASSSPGGLAFTGELFFGEGSRLTVL.

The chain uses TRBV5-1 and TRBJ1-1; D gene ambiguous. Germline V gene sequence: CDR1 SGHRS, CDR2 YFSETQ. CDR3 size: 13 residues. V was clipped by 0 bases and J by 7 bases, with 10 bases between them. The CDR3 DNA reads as TGCGCCAGCAGCTTGGTGATCGAGGGTGAAGCTTTCTTT. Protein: CASSLVIEGEAFF.

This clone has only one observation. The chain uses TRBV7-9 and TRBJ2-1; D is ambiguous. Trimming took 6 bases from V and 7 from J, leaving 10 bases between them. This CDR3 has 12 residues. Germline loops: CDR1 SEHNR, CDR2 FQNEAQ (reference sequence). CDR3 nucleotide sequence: TGTGCCAGCAGACACTCTAGAAATGAGCAGTTCTTC. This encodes CASRHSRNEQFF. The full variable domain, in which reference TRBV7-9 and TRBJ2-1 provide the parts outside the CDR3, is DTGVSQNPRHKITKRGQNVTFRCDPISEHNRLYWYRQTLGQGPEFLTYFQNEAQLEKSRLLSDRFSAERPKGSFSTLEIQRTEQGDSAMYLCASRHSRNEQFFGPGTRLTVL.

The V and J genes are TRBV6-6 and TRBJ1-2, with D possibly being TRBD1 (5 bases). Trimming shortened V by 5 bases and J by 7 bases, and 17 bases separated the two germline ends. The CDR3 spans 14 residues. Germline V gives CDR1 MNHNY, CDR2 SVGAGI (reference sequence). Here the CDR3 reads CASSQGGGGGGYTF. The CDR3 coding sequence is TGTGCCAGCAGTCAAGGTGGGGGAGGCGGTGGCTACACCTTC.

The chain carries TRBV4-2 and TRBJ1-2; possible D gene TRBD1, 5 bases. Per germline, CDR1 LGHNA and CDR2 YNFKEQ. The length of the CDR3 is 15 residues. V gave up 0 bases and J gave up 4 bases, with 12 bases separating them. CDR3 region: CASSQDLRGSYGYTF. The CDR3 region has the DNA TGTGCCAGCAGCCAAGATTTAAGGGGATCCTATGGCTACACCTTC.

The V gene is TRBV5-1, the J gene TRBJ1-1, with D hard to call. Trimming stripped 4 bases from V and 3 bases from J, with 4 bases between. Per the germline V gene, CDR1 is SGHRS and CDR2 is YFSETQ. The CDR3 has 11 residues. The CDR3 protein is CASSRDTEAFF. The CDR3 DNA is TGCGCCAGCAGCCGAGACACTGAAGCTTTCTTT.

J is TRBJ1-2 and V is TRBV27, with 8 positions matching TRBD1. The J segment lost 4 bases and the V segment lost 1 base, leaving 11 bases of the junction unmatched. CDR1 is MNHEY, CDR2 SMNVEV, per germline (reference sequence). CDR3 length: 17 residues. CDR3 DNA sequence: TGTGCCAGCAGTTTATGGGGGGGAACAGGGGGGAGCTATGGCTACACCTTC. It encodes CASSLWGGTGGSYGYTF.

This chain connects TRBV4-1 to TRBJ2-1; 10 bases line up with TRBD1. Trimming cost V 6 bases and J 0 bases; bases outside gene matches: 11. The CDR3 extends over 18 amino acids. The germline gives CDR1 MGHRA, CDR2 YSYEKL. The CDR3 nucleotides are TGCGCCAGCAGGTCCCGGGACAGGGGAGGGGGCTCCTACAATGAGCAGTTCTTC. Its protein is CASRSRDRGGGSYNEQFF.

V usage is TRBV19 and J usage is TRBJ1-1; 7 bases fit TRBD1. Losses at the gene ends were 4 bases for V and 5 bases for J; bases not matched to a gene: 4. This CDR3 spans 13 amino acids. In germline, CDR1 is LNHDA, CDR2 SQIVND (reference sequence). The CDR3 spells CASSRQGGTEAFF. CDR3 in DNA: TGTGCCAGTAGTAGACAGGGCGGAACTGAAGCTTTCTTT.

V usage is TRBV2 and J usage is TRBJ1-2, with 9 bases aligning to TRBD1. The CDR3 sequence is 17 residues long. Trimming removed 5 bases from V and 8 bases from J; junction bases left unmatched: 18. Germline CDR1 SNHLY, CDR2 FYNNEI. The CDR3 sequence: CASSSFGTGSYRGGYTF. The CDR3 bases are TGTGCCAGCAGTTCTTTTGGGACAGGGTCATACCGGGGAGGCTACACCTTC.

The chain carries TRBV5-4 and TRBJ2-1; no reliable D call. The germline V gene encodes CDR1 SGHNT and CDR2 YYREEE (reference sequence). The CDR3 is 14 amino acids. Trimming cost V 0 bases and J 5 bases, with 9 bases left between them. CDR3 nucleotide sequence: TGTGCCAGCAGCTTGGCCGGAGACCACAATGAGCAGTTCTTC. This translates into CASSLAGDHNEQFF.

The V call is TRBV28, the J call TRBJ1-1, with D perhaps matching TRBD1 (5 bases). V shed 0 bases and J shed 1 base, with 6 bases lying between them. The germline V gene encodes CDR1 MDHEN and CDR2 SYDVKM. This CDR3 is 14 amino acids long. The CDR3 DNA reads TGTGCCAGCAGTTTATGGGGGGGGAACACTGAAGCTTTCTTT. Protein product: CASSLWGGNTEAFF.

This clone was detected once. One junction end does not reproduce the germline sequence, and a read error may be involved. In nucleotides, the CDR3 is TGTGCCAGCAGTGAACCCAGCGATGGCTACCCCTTC. Amino acid sequence: CASSEPSDGYPF. The V gene is TRBV6-1, the J gene TRBJ1-2; D gene ambiguous. The CDR3 sequence is 12 residues long. CDR1 is MNHNS and CDR2 is SASEGT in the germline V gene.

The CDR3 DNA reads as TGTGCCATCAGTGAGTGGGGCGGGGGAAGCTCCTACAATGAGCAGTTCTTC. Its translation is CAISEWGGGSSYNEQFF. The chain joins TRBV10-3 to TRBJ2-1; 7 nucleotides match TRBD2. This CDR3 comprises 17 residues. Germline trimming cut 1 base from V and 0 bases from J; bases unmatched to any gene: 6. Germline-derived CDR1 and CDR2 are ENHRY and SYGVKD.

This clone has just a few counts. The CDR3 nucleotides are TGTGCCAGCAGCTCGCTGGGGGCAGGCAATCAGCCCCAGCATTTT. Its translation: CASSSLGAGNQPQHF. The chain uses TRBV5-5 and TRBJ1-5; maybe TRBD1 (6 bases). CDR3 length equals 15 residues. With 3 bases removed from V and 2 bases from J, the gap between germline ends came to 12 bases. Germline V lookup: CDR1 SGHKS, CDR2 YYEKEE (reference sequence). The full variable domain, its missing parts supplied by reference TRBV5-5 and TRBJ1-5, is DAGVTQSPTHLIKTRGQQVTLRCSPISGHKSVSWYQQVLGQGPQFIFQYYEKEERGRGNFPDRFSARQFPNYSSELNVNALLLGDSALYLCASSSLGAGNQPQHFGDGTRLSIL.

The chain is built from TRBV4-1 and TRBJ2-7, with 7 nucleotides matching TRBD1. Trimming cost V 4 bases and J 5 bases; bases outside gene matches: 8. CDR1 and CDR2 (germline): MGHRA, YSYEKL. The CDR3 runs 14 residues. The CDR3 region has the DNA TGCGCCAGCAGCCTTAGACAGGGAATGGACGAGCAGTACTTC. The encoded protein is CASSLRQGMDEQYF.

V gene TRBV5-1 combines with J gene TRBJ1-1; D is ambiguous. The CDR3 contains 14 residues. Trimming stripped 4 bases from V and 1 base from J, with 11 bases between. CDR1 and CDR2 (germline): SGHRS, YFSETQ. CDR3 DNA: TGCGCCAGCAGCGTGAATACAGCGAACACTGAAGCTTTCTTT. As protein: CASSVNTANTEAFF.

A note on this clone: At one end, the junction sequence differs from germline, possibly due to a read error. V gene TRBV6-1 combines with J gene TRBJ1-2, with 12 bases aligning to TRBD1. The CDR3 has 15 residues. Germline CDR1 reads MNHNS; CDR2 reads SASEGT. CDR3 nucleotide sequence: TGTGCCAGCAGTGGGTTGTCCGGGACAGGGGGCGGCTACCCCTTC. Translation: CASSGLSGTGGGYPF.